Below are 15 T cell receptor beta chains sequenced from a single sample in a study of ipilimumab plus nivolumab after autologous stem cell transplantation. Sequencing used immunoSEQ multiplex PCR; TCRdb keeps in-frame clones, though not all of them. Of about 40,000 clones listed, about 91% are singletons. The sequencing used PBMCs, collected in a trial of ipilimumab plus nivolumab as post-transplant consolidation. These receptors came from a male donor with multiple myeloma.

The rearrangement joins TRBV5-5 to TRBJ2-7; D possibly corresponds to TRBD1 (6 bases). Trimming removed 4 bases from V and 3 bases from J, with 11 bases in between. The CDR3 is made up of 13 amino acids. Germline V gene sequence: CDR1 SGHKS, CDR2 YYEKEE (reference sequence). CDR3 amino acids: CASSPGHLYEQYF. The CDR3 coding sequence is TGTGCCAGCAGCCCGGGACACCTCTACGAGCAGTACTTC.

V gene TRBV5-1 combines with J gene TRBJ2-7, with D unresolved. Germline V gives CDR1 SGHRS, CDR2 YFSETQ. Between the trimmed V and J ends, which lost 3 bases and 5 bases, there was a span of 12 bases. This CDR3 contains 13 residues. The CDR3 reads CASSSVVGDEQYF. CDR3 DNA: TGCGCCAGCAGCTCCGTTGTGGGCGACGAGCAGTACTTC.

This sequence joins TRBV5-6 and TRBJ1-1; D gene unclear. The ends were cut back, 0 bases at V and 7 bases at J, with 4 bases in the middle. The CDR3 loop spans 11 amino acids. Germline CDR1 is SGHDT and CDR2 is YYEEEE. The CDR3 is CASSLGGEAFF. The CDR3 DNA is TGTGCCAGCAGCTTGGGGGGTGAAGCTTTCTTT.

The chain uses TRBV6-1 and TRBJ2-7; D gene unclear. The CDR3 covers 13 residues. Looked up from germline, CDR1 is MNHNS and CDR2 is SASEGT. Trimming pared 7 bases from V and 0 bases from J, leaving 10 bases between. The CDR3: CASTSLSSYEQYF. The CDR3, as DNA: TGTGCCAGCACAAGCCTGAGCTCCTACGAGCAGTACTTC.

CDR3 nucleotides: TGTGCCAGCAGTAATCCCAACAATGAGCAGTTCTTC. It specifies CASSNPNNEQFF. The V call is TRBV6-6, the J call TRBJ2-1; the D is unclear. V was clipped by 5 bases and J by 5 bases, with 7 bases between them. The germline V gene has CDR1 MNHNY and CDR2 SVGAGI (reference sequence). The CDR3 spans 12 residues.

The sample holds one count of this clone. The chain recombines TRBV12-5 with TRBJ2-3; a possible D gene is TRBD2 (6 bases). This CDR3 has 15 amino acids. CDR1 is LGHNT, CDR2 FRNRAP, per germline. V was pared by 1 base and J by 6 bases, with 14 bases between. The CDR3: CASGLEGLTPDTQYF. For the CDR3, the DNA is TGTGCTAGTGGTTTGGAAGGACTAACGCCCGATACGCAGTATTTT.

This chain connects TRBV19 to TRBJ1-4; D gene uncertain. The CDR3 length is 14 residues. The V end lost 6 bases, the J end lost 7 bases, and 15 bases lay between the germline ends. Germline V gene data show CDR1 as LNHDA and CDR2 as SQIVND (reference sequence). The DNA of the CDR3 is TGTGCCAGTAGCCGACATATAGCGAGTGAAAAACTGTTTTTT. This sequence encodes CASSRHIASEKLFF.

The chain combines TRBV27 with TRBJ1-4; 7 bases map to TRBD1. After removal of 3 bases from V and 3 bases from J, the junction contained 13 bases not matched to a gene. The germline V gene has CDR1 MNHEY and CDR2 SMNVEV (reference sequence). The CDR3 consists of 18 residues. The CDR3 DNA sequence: TGTGCCAGCAGTTTGATCCCCCCCAGGGGGGGAGCTAATGAAAAACTGTTTTTT. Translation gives CASSLIPPRGGANEKLFF.

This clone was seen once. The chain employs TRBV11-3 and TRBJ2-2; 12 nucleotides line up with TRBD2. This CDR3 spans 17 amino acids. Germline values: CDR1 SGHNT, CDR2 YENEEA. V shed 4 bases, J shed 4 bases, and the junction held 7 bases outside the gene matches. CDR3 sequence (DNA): TGTGCCAGCAGCTCAGGACTAGCGGGGATATCCACCGGGGAGCTGTTTTTT. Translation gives CASSSGLAGISTGELFF.

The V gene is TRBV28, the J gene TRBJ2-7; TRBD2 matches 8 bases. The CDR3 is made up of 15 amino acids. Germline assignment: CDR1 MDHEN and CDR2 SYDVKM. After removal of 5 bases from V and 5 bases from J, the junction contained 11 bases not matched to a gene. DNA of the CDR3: TGTGCCAGCAGTCAGCCCAGCGGGAGAGTGAACGAGCAGTACTTC. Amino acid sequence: CASSQPSGRVNEQYF. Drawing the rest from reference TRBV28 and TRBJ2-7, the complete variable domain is DVKVTQSSRYLVKRTGEKVFLECVQDMDHENMFWYRQDPGLGLRLIYFSYDVKMKEKGDIPEGYSVSREKKERFSLILESASTNQTSMYLCASSQPSGRVNEQYFGPGTRLTVT.

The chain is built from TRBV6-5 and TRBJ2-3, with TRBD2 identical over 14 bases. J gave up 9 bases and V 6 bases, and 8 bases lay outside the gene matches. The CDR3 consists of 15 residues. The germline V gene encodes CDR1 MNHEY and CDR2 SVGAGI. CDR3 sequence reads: CASSLGTSGRPTQYF. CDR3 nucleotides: TGTGCCAGCAGCCTCGGGACTAGCGGGAGACCGACGCAGTATTTT.

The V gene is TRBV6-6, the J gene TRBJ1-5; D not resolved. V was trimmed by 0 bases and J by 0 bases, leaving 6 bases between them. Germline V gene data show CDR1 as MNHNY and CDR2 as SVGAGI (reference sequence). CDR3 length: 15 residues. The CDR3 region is CASSYSPYSNQPQHF. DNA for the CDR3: TGTGCCAGCAGTTACTCCCCTTATAGCAATCAGCCCCAGCATTTT.

Here the CDR3 DNA reads TGTGCCAGCAGGGGGGACAGGGGAAGCTCTGGAAACACCATATATTTT. This sequence encodes CASRGDRGSSGNTIYF. The chain recombines TRBV2 with TRBJ1-3; 10 positions match TRBD1. Germline CDR1 is SNHLY and CDR2 is FYNNEI. With 6 bases clipped from V and 0 bases from J, the junction kept 5 bases outside the gene matches. The CDR3 is made up of 16 amino acids.

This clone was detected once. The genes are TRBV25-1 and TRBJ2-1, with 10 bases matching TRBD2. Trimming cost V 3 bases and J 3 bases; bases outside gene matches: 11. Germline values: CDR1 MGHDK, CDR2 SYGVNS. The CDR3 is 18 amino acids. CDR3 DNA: TGTGCCAGCAGTGATTGGGATAGCGGGGGGACTAACTACAATGAGCAGTTCTTC. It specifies CASSDWDSGGTNYNEQFF.

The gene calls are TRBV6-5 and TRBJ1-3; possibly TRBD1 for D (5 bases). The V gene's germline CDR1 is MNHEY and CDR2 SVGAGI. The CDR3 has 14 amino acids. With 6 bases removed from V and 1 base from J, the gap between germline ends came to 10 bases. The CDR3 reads CASRSPGSGNTIYF. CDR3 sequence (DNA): TGTGCCAGCAGGAGTCCAGGGTCTGGAAACACCATATATTTT.